Sequencing of this TCR beta chain was carried out in a study of shared clonotypes between healthy human individuals. Study outcomes and limitations: Clonotypes not shared had lower generation probabilities than those common to all four donors. A generally larger estimated richness was seen in naive subsets than in memory subsets.

This clone was seen just once. The target antigen is unknown. Here immunoSEQ multiplex PCR was the method, and the copy in TCRdb shows in-frame clones only, minus some. Among about 2.4 million clones listed, more than 85% were seen once. Among the donors, all were Caucasian adults who lived in Nashville, Tennessee. This sequence originates from a man younger than 35 in good health. Some clones in this sample may be carry-over from other donors' samples. Sequencing was done on a sample of naive CD4+ T cells from PBMCs. Subset given: CD45RA+ positively selected.

The CDR3 protein is CASSQAGLPRDTDTQYF. CDR3 bases: TGCGCCAGCAGCCAAGCGGGACTACCACGGGACACAGATACGCAGTATTTT. The genes are TRBV4-1 and TRBJ2-3; 7 bases map to TRBD2. The CDR3 totals 17 residues. Germline V gives CDR1 MGHRA, CDR2 YSYEKL. V shed 1 base, J shed 2 bases, and the junction held 9 bases outside the gene matches.